This T cell receptor (beta chain) was captured in a study of cytomegalovirus exposure and HLA in healthy donors. Study as a whole: Earlier findings included about 120 million unique TCR beta sequences obtained from roughly 200 million T cells.

Study findings and constraints: Fewer N-insertions than the roughly 670-donor mean were reportedly shown by an Asian-associated ancestry cluster in a later analysis. Both high specificity and high sensitivity reportedly marked the classifier's diagnosis of cytomegalovirus status.

Notes on this clone: The antigen remains unidentified.

Germline lookup yields CDR1 SGHAT and CDR2 FQNNGV. The CDR3 loop spans 13 amino acids. V was pared by 5 bases and J by 4 bases, with 11 bases between. 13 Jbeta primers and 60 Vbeta primers were used for the PCR. Sequenced by immunoSEQ multiplex PCR; TCRdb stores in-frame clones only, minus some. The data contain 170,000 or so clones, about four fifths of them singletons. The V and J genes are TRBV11-2 and TRBJ1-1; D might be TRBD1 (5 bases). Input material: PBMCs. The sequence derives from a woman between 50 and 59 years old in good health and CMV-seropositive. The CDR3 DNA follows: TGTGCCAGCAGCCAGGCAGGGCGCACTGAAGCTTTCTTT. Translating it yields CASSQAGRTEAFF.